This T cell receptor beta chain was identified in a study of Graves' ophthalmopathy and Graves' hyperthyroidism. V lost 5 bases and J lost 7, with 17 bases in between. Looked up from germline, CDR1 is SGHTA and CDR2 is FQGTGA. The CDR3 is made up of 14 amino acids. Researchers took RNA transcripts and amplified TCR beta CDR3 regions from them. An opening RT-PCR round employed HTBI primers and preceded a second-round multiplex PCR. A single record per CDR3 protein comes from TCRdb applying MiXCR to the multiplex PCR reads. The table records approximately 1.2 million distinct CDR3 sequences, around a third of them present only once.

The J gene is TRBJ1-2, the V gene TRBV7-3, with D perhaps TRBD1 (5 bases). The sequence came from an adult man with Graves' hyperthyroidism. Sequencing was performed on peripheral blood or thyroid tissue (not recorded which). The DNA of the CDR3 is TGTGCCAGCAGCCCGGACGGGAGGGGTGGTGGCTACACCTTC. Translation: CASSPDGRGGGYTF.